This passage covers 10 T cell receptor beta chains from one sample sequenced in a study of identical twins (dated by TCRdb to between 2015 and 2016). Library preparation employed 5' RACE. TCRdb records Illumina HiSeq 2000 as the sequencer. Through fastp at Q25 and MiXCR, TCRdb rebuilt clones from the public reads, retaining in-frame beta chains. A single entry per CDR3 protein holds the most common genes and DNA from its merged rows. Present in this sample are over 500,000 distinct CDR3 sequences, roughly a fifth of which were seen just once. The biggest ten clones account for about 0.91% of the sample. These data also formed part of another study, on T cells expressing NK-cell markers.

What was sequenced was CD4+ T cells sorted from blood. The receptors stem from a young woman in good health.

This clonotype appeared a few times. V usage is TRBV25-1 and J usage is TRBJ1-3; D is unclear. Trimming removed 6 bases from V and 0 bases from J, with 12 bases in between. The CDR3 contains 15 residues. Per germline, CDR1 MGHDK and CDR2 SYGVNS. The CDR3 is CASSRTASSGNTIYF. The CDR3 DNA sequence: TGTGCCAGCAGCCGTACAGCTTCCTCTGGAAACACCATATATTTT.

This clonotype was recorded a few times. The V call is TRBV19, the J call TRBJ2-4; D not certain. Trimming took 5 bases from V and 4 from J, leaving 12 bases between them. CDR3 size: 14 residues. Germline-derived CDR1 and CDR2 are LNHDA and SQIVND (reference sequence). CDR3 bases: TGTGCCAGTAGTCCCCTGACTCTTAAAAACATTCAGTACTTC. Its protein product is CASSPLTLKNIQYF.

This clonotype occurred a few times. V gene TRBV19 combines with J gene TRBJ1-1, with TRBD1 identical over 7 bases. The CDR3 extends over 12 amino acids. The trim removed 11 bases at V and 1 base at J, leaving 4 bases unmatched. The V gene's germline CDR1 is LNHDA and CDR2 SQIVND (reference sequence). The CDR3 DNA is TGTGCCTGCCGACAGGGGAACACTGAAGCTTTCTTT. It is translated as CACRQGNTEAFF.

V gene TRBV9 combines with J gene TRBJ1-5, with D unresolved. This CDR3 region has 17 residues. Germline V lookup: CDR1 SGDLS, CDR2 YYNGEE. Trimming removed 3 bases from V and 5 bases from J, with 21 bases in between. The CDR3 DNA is TGTGCCAGCAGCGAGTACCTCGGAGGTCCCGGCGATCAGCCCCAGCATTTT. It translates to CASSEYLGGPGDQPQHF.

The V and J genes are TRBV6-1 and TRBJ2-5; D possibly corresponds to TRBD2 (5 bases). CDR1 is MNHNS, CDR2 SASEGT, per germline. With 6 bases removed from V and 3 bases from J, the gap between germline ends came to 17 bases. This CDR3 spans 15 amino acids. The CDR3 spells CASRPTTPGEETQYF. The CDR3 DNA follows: TGTGCCAGCAGACCTACTACCCCCGGGGAAGAGACCCAGTACTTC.

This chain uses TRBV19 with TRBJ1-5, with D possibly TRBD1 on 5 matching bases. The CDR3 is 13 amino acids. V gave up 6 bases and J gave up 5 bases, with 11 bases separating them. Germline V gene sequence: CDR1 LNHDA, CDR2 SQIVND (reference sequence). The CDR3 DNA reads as TGTGCCAGTAGAGGGCAGGGAGATCAGCCCCAGCATTTT. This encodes CASRGQGDQPQHF.

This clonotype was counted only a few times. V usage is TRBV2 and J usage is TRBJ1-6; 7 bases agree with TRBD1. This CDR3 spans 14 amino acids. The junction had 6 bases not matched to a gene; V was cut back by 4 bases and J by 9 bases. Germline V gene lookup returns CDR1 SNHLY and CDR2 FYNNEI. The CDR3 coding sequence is TGTGCCAGCAGTGGTCTGACAGGGAGTTCACCCCTCCACTTT. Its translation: CASSGLTGSSPLHF.

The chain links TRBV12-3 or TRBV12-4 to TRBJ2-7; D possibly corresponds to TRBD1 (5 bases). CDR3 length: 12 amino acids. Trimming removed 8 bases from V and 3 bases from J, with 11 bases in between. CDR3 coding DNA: TGTGCCAGCTGTCGACAGAACTACGAGCAGTACTTC. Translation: CASCRQNYEQYF.

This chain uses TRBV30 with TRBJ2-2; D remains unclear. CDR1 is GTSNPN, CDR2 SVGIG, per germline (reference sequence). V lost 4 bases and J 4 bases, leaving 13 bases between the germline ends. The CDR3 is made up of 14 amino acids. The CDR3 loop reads CAWMVGTLTGELFF. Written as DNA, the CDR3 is TGTGCCTGGATGGTGGGCACGCTCACCGGGGAGCTGTTTTTT.

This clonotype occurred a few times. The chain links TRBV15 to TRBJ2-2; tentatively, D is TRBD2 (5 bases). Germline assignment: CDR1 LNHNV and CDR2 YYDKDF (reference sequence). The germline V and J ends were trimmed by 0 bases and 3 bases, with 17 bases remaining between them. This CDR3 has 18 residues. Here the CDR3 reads CATSRDSSLPRDTGELFF. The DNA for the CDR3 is TGTGCCACCAGCAGAGATTCGAGCCTCCCGAGGGACACCGGGGAGCTGTTTTTT.